The present entry profiles one TCR beta chain with its context. Every patient provided from 1 to 8 samples, collected pretreatment and on-treatment. The record originates from a study of PD-L1 blockade in urothelial cancer. Across the whole study: Chemotherapy regimens numbering 0 to 3 had been given to patients.

Sequencing was performed with immunoSEQ multiplex PCR; in TCRdb, only in-frame clones are kept and a portion is missing. Of 75,000 to 95,000 clones listed, roughly 90% are singletons. V was cut by 5 bases and J by 2 bases, with 14 bases left in between. CDR3 length: 15 residues. Germline-derived CDR1 and CDR2 are SGHTA and FQGTGA. This receptor was taken from a man aged 55 to 69 with urothelial cancer. The sequences come from PBMCs, collected around atezolizumab (anti-PD-L1) treatment. V is TRBV7-3 and J is TRBJ2-3, with a possible D match to TRBD2 (5 bases). The CDR3 DNA sequence: TGTGCCAGCAGCGCTAGCCCCCTGACCACAGATACGCAGTATTTT. Encoded protein: CASSASPLTTDTQYF.